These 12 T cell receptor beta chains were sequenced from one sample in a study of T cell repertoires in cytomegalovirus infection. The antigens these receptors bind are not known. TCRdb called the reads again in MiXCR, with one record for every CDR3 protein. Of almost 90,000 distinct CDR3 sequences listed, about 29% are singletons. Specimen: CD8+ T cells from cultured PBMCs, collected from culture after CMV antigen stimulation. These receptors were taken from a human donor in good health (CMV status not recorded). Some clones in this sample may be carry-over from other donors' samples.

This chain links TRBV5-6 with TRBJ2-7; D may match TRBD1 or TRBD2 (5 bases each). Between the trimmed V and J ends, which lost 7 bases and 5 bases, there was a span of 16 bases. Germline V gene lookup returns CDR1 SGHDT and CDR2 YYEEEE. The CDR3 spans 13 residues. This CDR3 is CASGGAGLHEQYF. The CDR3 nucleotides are TGTGCCAGCGGAGGCGCAGGGCTGCACGAGCAGTACTTC.

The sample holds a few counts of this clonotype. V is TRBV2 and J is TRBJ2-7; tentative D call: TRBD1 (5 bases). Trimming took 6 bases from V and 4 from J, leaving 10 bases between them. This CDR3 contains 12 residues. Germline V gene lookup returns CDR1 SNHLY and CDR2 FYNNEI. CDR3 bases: TGTGCCAGCAGAGGGGCCCGGTACGAGCAGTACTTC. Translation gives CASRGARYEQYF. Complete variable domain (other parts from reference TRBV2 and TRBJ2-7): EPEVTQTPSHQVTQMGQEVILRCVPISNHLYFYWYRQILGQKVEFLVSFYNNEISEKSEIFDDQFSVERPDGSNFTLKIRSTKLEDSAMYFCASRGARYEQYFGPGTRLTVT.

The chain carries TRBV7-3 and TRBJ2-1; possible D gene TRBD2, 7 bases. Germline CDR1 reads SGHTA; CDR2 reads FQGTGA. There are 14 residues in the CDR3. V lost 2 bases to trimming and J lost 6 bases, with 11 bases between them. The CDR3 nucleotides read TGTGCCAGCAGCTTAGGGGGGGCGGGCAATGAGCAGTTCTTC. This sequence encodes CASSLGGAGNEQFF.

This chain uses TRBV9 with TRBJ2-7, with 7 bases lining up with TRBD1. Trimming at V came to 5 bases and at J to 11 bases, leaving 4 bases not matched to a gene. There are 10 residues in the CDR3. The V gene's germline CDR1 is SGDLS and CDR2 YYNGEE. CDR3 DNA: TGTGCCAGCAGTGGGGACAGAGAGTACTTC. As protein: CASSGDREYF.

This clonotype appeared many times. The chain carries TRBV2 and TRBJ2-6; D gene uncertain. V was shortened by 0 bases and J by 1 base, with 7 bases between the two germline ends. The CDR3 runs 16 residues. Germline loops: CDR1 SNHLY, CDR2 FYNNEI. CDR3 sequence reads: CASSEAGRSGANVLTF. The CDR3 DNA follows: TGTGCCAGCAGTGAAGCCGGGCGATCTGGGGCCAACGTCCTGACTTTC.

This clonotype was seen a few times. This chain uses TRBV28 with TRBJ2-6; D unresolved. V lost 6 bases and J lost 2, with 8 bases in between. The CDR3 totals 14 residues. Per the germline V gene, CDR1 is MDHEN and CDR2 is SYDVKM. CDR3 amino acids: CASSPTAGANVLTF. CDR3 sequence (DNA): TGTGCCAGCAGCCCCACGGCTGGGGCCAACGTCCTGACTTTC.

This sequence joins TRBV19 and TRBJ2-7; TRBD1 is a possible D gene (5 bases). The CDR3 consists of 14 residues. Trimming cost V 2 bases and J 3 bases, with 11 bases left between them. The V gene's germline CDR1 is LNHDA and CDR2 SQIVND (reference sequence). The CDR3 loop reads CASSIQGENYEQYF. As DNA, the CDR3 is TGTGCCAGTAGTATACAGGGCGAAAACTACGAGCAGTACTTC.

CDR3 sequence reads: CASSLPAAGSTEAFF. Here the CDR3 DNA reads TGCGCCAGCAGCCTCCCAGCGGCAGGTAGCACTGAAGCTTTCTTT. The chain uses TRBV4-1 and TRBJ1-1; no clear D gene. V was clipped by 4 bases and J by 4 bases, with 16 bases between them. The CDR3 runs 15 residues. Germline loops: CDR1 MGHRA, CDR2 YSYEKL.

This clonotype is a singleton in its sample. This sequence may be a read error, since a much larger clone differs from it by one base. The CDR3 region has the DNA TGTGCCAGCAGCTTCTTCACAAGGGGCGCATACAATGAGCAGTTCTTC. This sequence encodes CASSFFTRGAYNEQFF. The gene calls are TRBV7-2 and TRBJ2-1; D is possibly TRBD1 (5 bases). This CDR3 region has 16 residues. CDR1 and CDR2 from the germline V gene are SGHTA and FQGNSA. V lost 3 bases, J lost 4 bases, and 16 bases lay in between.

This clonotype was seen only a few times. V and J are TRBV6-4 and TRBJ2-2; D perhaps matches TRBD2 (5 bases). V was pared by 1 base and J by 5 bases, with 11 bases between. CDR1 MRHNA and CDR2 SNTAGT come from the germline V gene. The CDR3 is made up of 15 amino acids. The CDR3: CASSDYPGITGELFF. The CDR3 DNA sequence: TGTGCCAGCAGTGACTACCCGGGGATAACCGGGGAGCTGTTTTTT.

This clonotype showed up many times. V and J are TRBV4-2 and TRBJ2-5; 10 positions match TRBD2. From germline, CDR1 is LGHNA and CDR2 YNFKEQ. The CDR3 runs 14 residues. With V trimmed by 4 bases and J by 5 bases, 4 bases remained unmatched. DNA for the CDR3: TGTGCCAGCAGCCTAGCGGGGGGATGGGAGACCCAGTACTTC. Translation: CASSLAGGWETQYF.

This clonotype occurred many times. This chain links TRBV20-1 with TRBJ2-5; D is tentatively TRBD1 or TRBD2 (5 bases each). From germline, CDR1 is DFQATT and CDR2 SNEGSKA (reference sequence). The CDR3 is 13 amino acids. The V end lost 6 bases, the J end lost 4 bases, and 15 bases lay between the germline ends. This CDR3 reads CSAAGTHGETQYF. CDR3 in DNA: TGCAGTGCGGCCGGGACCCATGGAGAGACCCAGTACTTC.